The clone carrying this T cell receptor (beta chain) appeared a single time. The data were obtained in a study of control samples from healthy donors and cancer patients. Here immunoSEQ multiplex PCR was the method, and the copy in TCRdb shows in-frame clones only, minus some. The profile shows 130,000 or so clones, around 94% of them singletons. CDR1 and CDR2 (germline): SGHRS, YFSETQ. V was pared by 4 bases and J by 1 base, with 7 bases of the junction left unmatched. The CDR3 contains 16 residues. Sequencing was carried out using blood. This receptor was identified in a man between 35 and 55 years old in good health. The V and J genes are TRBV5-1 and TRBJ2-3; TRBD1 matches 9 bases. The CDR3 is CASSPGTGPGTDTQYF. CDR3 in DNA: TGCGCCAGCAGCCCCGGGACAGGGCCGGGCACAGATACGCAGTATTTT. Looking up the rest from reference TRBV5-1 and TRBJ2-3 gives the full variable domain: KAGVTQTPRYLIKTRGQQVTLSCSPISGHRSVSWYQQTPGQGLQFLFEYFSETQRNKGNFPGRFSGRQFSNSRSEMNVSTLELGDSALYLCASSPGTGPGTDTQYFGPGTRLTVL.